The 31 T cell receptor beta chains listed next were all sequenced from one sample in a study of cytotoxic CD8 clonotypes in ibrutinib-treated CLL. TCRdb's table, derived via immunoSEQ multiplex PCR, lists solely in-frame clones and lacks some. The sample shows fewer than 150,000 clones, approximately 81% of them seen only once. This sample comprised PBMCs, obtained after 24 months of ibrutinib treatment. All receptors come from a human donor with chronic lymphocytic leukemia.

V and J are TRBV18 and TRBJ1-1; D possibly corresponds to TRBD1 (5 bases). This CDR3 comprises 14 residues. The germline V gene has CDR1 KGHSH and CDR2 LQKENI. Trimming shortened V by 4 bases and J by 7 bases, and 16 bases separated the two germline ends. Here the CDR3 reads CASSLSVAGNEAFF. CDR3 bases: TGTGCCAGCTCACTTTCGGTGGCAGGGAATGAAGCTTTCTTT.

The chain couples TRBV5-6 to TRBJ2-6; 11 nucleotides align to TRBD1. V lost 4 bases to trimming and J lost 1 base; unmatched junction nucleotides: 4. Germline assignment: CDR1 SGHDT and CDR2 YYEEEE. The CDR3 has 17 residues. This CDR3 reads CASSLGQGASGANVLTF. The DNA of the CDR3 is TGTGCCAGCAGCCTCGGACAGGGGGCATCTGGGGCCAACGTCCTGACTTTC.

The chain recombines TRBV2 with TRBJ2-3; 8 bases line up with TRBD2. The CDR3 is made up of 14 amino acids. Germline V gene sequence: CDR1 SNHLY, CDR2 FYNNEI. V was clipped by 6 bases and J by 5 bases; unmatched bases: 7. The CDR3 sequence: CASSVDGGGDTQYF. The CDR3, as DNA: TGTGCCAGCAGCGTCGACGGGGGGGGAGATACGCAGTATTTT.

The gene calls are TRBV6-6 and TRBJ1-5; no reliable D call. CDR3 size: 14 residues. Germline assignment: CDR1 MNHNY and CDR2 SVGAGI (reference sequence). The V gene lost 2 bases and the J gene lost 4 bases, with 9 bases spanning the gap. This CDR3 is CASSYPVGNQPQHF. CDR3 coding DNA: TGTGCCAGCAGTTACCCGGTGGGGAATCAGCCCCAGCATTTT.

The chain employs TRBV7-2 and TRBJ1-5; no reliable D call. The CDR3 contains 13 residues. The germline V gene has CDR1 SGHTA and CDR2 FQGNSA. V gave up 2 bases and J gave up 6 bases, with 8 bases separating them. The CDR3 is CASSLSLSQPQHF. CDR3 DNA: TGTGCCAGCAGCTTATCTTTGTCTCAGCCCCAGCATTTT.

The CDR3 loop reads CASSLGPSSGNTIYF. The CDR3 coding sequence is TGTGCCAGCTCACTCGGGCCTAGCTCTGGAAACACCATATATTTT. The chain employs TRBV18 and TRBJ1-3; D not resolved. The CDR3 covers 15 residues. Germline assignment: CDR1 KGHSH and CDR2 LQKENI. V gave up 4 bases and J gave up 0 bases, with 10 bases separating them.

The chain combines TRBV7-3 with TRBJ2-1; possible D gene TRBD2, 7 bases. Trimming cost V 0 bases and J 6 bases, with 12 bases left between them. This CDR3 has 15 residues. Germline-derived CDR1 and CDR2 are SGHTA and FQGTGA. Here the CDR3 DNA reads TGTGCCAGCAGCTTAACAGGGGCGGGGGCCAATGAGCAGTTCTTC. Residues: CASSLTGAGANEQFF.

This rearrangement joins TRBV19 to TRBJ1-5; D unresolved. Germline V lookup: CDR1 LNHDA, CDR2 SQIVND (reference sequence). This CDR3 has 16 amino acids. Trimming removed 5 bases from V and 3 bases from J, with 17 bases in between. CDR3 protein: CASSSGSRAFNQPQHF. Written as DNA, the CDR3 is TGTGCCAGTAGTTCGGGATCGAGGGCCTTCAATCAGCCCCAGCATTTT.

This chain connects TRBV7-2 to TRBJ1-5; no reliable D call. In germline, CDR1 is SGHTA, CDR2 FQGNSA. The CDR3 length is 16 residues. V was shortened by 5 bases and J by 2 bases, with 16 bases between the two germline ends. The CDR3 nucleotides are TGTGCCAGCAGCCCCCTGGGTGTGGGTGGCAATCAGCCCCAGCATTTT. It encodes CASSPLGVGGNQPQHF.

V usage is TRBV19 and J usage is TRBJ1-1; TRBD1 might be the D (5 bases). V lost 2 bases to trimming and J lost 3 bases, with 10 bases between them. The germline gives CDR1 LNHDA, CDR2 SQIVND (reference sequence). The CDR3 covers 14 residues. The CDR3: CASSISGLYTEAFF. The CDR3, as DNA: TGTGCCAGTAGTATATCGGGGCTGTACACTGAAGCTTTCTTT.

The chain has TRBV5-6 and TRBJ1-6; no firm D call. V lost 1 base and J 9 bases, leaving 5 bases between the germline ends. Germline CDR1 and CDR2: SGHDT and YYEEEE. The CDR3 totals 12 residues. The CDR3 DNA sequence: TGTGCCAGCAGCTTGAAGGGTTCACCCCTCCACTTT. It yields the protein CASSLKGSPLHF.

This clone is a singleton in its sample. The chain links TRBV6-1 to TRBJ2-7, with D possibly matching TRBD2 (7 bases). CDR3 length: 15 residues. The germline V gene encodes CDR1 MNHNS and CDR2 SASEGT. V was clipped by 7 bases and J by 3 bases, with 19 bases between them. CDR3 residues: CASIQGGASGYEQYF. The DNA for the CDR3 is TGTGCCAGCATCCAAGGGGGGGCCTCAGGCTACGAGCAGTACTTC.

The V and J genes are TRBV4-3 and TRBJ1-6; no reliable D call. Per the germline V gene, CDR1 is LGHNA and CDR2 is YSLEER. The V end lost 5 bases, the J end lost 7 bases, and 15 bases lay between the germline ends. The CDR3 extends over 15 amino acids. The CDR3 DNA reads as TGCGCCAGCAGCGCGACCAGAGCCGGCAATTCACCCCTCCACTTT. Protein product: CASSATRAGNSPLHF.

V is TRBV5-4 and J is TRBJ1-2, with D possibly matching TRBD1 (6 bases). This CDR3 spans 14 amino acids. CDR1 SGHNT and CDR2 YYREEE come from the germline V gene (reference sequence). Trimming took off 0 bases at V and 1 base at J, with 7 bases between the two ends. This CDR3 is CASSLGQVNYGYTF. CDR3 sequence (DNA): TGTGCCAGCAGCTTGGGACAGGTTAACTATGGCTACACCTTC.

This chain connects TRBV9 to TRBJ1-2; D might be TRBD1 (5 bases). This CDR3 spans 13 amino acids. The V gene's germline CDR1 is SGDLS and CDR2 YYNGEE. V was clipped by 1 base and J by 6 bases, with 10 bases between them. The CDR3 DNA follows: TGTGCCAGCAGCGTAAGGGGCTCCAATGGCTACACCTTC. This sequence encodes CASSVRGSNGYTF.

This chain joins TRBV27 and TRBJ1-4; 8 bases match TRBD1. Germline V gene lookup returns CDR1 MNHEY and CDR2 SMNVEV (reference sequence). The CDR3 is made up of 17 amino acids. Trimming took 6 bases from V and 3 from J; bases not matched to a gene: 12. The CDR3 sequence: CASSELSPGQANEKLFF. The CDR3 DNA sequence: TGTGCCAGCAGCGAATTATCTCCGGGACAGGCTAATGAAAAACTGTTTTTT.

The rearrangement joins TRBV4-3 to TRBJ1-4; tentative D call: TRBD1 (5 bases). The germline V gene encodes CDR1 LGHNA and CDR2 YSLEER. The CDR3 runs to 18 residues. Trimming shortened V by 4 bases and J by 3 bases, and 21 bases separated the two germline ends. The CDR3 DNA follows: TGCGCCAGCAGCCGCGGGGGTATTCAGGGTCGCGCTAATGAAAAACTGTTTTTT. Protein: CASSRGGIQGRANEKLFF.

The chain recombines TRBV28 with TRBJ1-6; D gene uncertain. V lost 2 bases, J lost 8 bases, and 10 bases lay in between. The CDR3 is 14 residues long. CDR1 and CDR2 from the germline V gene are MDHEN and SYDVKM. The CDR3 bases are TGTGCCAGCAGTTTAGGTGGAATGGATTCACCCCTCCACTTT. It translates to CASSLGGMDSPLHF. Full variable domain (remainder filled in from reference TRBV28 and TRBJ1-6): DVKVTQSSRYLVKRTGEKVFLECVQDMDHENMFWYRQDPGLGLRLIYFSYDVKMKEKGDIPEGYSVSREKKERFSLILESASTNQTSMYLCASSLGGMDSPLHFGNGTRLTVT.

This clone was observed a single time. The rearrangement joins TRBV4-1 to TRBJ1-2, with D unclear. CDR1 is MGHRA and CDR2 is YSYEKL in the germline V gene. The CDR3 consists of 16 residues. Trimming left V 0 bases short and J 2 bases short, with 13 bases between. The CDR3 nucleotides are TGCGCCAGCAGCCAAGATCAGAGGACCGGCAACTATGGCTACACCTTC. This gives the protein CASSQDQRTGNYGYTF.

The CDR3 sequence: CASNRPRVGYTF. Here the CDR3 DNA reads TGTGCCAGCAACCGCCCGCGGGTTGGCTACACCTTC. The rearrangement joins TRBV6-4 to TRBJ1-2, with D unclear. The germline V and J ends were trimmed by 7 bases and 7 bases, with 13 bases remaining between them. The length of the CDR3 is 12 residues. CDR1 and CDR2 (germline): MRHNA, SNTAGT.

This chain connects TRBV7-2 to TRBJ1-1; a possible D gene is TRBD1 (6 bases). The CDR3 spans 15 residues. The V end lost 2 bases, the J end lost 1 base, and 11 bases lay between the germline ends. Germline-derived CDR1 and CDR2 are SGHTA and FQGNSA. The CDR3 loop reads CASSLFQGSNTEAFF. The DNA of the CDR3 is TGTGCCAGCAGCTTATTTCAGGGGTCGAACACTGAAGCTTTCTTT.

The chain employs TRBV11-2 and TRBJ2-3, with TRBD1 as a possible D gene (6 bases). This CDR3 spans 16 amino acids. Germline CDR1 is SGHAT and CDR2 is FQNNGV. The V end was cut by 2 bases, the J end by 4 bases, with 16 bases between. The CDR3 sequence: CASSLRRQGISDTQYF. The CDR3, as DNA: TGTGCCAGCAGCTTACGGCGCCAGGGGATATCAGATACGCAGTATTTT.

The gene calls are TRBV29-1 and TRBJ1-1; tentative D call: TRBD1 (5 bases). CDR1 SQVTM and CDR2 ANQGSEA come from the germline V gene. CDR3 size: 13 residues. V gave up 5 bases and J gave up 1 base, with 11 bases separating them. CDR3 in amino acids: CSVLGPPNTEAFF. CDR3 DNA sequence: TGCAGCGTTTTGGGACCGCCGAACACTGAAGCTTTCTTT.

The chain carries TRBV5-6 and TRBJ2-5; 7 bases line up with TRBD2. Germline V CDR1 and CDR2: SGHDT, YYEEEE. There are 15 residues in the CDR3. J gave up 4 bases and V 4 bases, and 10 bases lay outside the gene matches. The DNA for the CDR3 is TGTGCCAGCAGCCTATACGATGGCGGGGGAGAGACCCAGTACTTC. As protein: CASSLYDGGGETQYF.

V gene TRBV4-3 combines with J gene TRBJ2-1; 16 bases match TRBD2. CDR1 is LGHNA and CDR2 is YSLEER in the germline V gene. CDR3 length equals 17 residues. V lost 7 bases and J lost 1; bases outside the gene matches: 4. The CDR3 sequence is CASNPGLAGGSYNEQFF. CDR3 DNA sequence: TGCGCCAGCAACCCGGGACTAGCGGGGGGGTCCTACAATGAGCAGTTCTTC.

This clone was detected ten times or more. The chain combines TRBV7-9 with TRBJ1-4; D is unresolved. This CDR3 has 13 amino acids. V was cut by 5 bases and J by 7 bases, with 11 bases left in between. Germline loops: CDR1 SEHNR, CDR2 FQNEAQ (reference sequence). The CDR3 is CASSPSPGEKLFF. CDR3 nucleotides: TGTGCCAGCAGCCCCTCTCCGGGTGAAAAACTGTTTTTT.

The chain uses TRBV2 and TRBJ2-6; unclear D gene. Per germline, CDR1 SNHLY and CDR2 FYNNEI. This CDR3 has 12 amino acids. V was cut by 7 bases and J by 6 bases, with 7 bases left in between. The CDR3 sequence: CASTLEANVLTF. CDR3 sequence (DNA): TGTGCCAGCACTTTGGAGGCCAACGTCCTGACTTTC.

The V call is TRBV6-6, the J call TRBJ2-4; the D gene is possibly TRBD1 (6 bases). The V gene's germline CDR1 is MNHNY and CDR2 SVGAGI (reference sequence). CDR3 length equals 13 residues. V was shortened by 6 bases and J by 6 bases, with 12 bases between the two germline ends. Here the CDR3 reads CASSPGQSNIQYF. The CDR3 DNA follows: TGTGCCAGCAGCCCCGGACAGTCAAACATTCAGTACTTC.

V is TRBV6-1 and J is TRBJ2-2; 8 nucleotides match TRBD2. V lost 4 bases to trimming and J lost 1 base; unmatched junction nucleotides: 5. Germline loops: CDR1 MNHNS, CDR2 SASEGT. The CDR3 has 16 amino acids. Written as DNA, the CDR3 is TGTGCCAGCAGTGGTGGTCTAGCGGGGAACACCGGGGAGCTGTTTTTT. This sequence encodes CASSGGLAGNTGELFF.

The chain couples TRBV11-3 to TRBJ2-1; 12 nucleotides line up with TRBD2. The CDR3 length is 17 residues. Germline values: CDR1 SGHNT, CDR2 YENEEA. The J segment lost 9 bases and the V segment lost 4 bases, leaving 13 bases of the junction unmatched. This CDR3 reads CASSSHGLAGRRGEQFF. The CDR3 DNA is TGTGCCAGCAGCTCTCACGGACTAGCGGGGCGCCGGGGTGAGCAGTTCTTC.

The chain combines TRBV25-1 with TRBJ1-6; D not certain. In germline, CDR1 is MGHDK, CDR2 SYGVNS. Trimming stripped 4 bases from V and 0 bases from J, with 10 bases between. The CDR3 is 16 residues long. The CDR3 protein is CASSGGSSSYNSPLHF. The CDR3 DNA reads TGTGCCAGCAGTGGCGGGTCAAGCTCCTATAATTCACCCCTCCACTTT. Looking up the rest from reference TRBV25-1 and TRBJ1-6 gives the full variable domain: EADIYQTPRYLVIGTGKKITLECSQTMGHDKMYWYQQDPGMELHLIHYSYGVNSTEKGDLSSESTVSRIRTEHFPLTLESARPSHTSQYLCASSGGSSSYNSPLHFGNGTRLTVT.